This T cell receptor beta chain is drawn from a study of identical twins (dated by TCRdb to 2015 to 2016). About the study as a whole: TCR alpha and beta repertoires from monozygotic twins, unrelated adults of various ages and cord blood were deep-sequenced to test whether fetal clonotypes persist. To rule out contamination, replicate twin experiments were performed at different times with different library preparation protocols.

The CDR3 numbers 15 residues from cysteine through phenylalanine. The DNA shown is the 45-base CDR3, in frame from base 1. A distance of 12 bases separates the germline ends of V and J, which lose 6 bases and 0 bases respectively. Reading the germline V gene gives CDR1 MNHNS and CDR2 SASEGT. Every donor in the study was a healthy Caucasian. Three pairs of female monozygotic twins, all aged roughly 18 to 29 years, were included in the twin cohort. CD4+ and CD8+ T cell populations were isolated with positive isolation kits from Invitrogen. With regard to this clonotype: The antigen it binds to is not known. Qualities for individual bases were not recorded, and no much larger clone is one base off.

Libraries were prepared through 5' RACE. TCRdb shows the sequencer as Illumina HiSeq 2000. A universal primer binding site was introduced by template switching, and a unique molecular identifier was present in the final cDNA, enabling accurate counting of TCR cDNA molecules. First-strand cDNA for TCR alpha and beta chains was synthesized from specific primers in the conserved constant-segment region. To control for contamination, every cDNA library was double barcoded, receiving both a SMART-Mk sample barcode and Illumina barcodes. TruSeq adapter sequences along with Illumina sample barcodes were introduced in two successive PCR steps. The TCR alpha and beta cDNA libraries were sequenced on the Illumina HiSeq platform using custom primers. The study's processing was this. Unique molecular identifiers were extracted from raw reads with MiGEC, and CDR3 positions were determined with MiXCR. Recombination models were inferred per individual with the repgenHMM and IGoR tools using an EM algorithm. Shared clonotypes were analyzed with the tcR package in R, and sharing was normalized by the product of cloneset sizes. To study raw recombination free of thymic and clonal selection effects, out-of-frame nonproductive sequences were analyzed. Using fastp trimming at Q25 and MiXCR clonotype assembly, TCRdb reanalyzed the public sequencing data and kept in-frame beta chains. When rows share a CDR3 protein, they turn into one entry using the most common DNA and genes. What appears here as the V and J calls and clone size reflects TCRdb's work, not the paper's. Across this sample there are hundreds of thousands of distinct CDR3 sequences, with roughly 26% seen only once. The top ten hold 2.9% of the sample.

Study-wide conclusions, independent of this receptor: In beta out-of-frame sequences, excess twin sharing was weaker, because having fewer shared sequences lowered the signal-to-noise ratio. Out-of-frame TCR alpha sequences shared between twins showed an excess of low generation-probability sequences compared with coincidental sharing between unrelated individuals. Zero-insertion analyses could be partly confounded by invariant T cells such as MAIT and iNKT, though diverse VJ usage argued against such confounding for most clonotypes. Out-of-frame TCR alpha sharing in monozygotic twins was systematically underestimated by recombination models, whereas sharing between unrelated individuals was in agreement with the recombination models. Because the same donors could not be followed over many years, conclusions were based on cross-sectional statistical analysis. Abundant cord blood beta clonotypes had fewer insertions, young adult naive repertoires showed a similar but weaker trend, and memory repertoires showed no such trend.

The same sample was also studied in work on T cells expressing NK-cell markers. From that second study: Three sorted T-cell subsets (CD3+CD56+NKG2C+, CD3+CD56+NKG2C- and CD3+CD56-NKG2C+) from several donors had their TCR beta-chain repertoires profiled. Among the eight sequenced donors, only one was HCMV-seronegative, while the other seven were HCMV-seropositive. To restrict sorting to alphabetaTCR-expressing T cells, an anti-gammadeltaTCR antibody was added in several experiments. In over five donors, the dominant CD3+CD56+NKG2C+ clonotypes were among the top 10 CD8+ clonotypes and accounted for roughly 1.0-8% of CD8+ T cells. Those dominant clonotypes were again the most abundant among CD3+CD56-NKG2C+ cells in a few donors, at roughly 25-60.1%. Whether the expanded NKG2C-expressing T cell clones were specific for HCMV antigens was left unclear. The eight sequenced donors were randomly selected healthy volunteers, three men and five women. HCMV serostatus was determined by detecting HCMV-specific IgG in serum with a commercial ELISA kit. Reads were demultiplexed and grouped by UMI with MIGEC, and clonotypes were assembled and quantified with MiTCR. To exclude erroneous sequences, any TCR cDNA sequence not supported by at least two reads was discarded. The tcR package was used for downstream repertoire analysis, with clonotypes matched between fractions based on CDR3 nucleotide sequence plus V segment. VDJmatch was used to annotate antigen specificity against VDJdb, with one amino acid substitution in CDR3 allowed.

Specimen: CD4+ T cells sorted from blood. The source is a woman between 18 and 29 years old in good health. The sequence joins TRBV6-1 to TRBJ2-1, with the D call perhaps TRBD1 or TRBD2, as 6 bases match in each case. The sequenced DNA: TGTGCCAGCAGCGCGGGACACCCCTCCTACAATGAGCAGTTCTTC. Translation gives CASSAGHPSYNEQFF.